This TCR beta chain comes out of a study of cytomegalovirus exposure and HLA in healthy donors (dated by TCRdb to 2016 to 2017). General notes on the study: An earlier analysis of roughly 630 of the donors reported roughly 300 Gb of sequence data and 100 million to 140 million unique TCR beta sequences from about 200 million T cells. About 300 gigabases of sequencing data and around 87 million unique TCR sequences were included in an early release covering under 650 HLA-typed donors. Of the roughly 390 genotyped donors, 65% to 90% fell in the genetic ancestry cluster associated with self-reported Caucasian donors. The study aimed to test whether signatures of past pathogen exposure could be identified by cataloging public T cell receptors. The study used immunosequencing to profile the T cell repertoires of hundreds of subjects and linked those repertoires to cytomegalovirus serostatus. Along with the approximately 650-subject first cohort, a separate validation cohort of approximately 110 different subjects was used. The study combined high-throughput TCR immunosequencing, statistical association of individual TCRs with disease status, and machine learning to predict cytomegalovirus infection status. To study patterns of TCR occurrence, a later analysis re-analyzed previously published TCR beta repertoires from 650 to 750 donors and added high-resolution HLA genotyping. In the later analysis, no new phenotypic data were used to find candidate immune exposures; instead, reliance was placed on TCR beta sequences and their occurrence across donors. An earlier analysis of 450 to 750 of the donors used high-throughput TCR beta sequencing to judge whether each TCR beta V gene segment behaved as functional or pseudogenic. Alongside the repertoire data, information on donor age, sex, ethnicity and CMV serostatus was compiled. In a later genetic analysis, genome-wide SNP genotypes for about three fifths of the roughly 670 donors were used, and that subset was treated as a discovery cohort. All discovery cohort repertoires had been generated on a single sequencing platform. Class I and class II HLA loci were covered by the typing at four-digit resolution. Typing coverage differed by locus: A, B, C, DRB1 and DQB1 were typed in roughly 629-640 donors, DQA1 in approximately 520, DPA1 in 600 to 610, and DPB1 in 400 to 490. Roughly five DR-DQ haplotypes were treated as single units for association and clustering because of strong linkage in the cohort. Among around 400 genotyped donors of the cohort, an average of around 240,000 unique TCR beta nucleotide sequences were sequenced per donor, around 20% of them non-productive. Findings and caveats that apply to the study as a whole: A total of about 180 TCR beta chains were listed by the study as associated with cytomegalovirus. When HLA alleles, especially DR and DQ, strongly co-occurred, attributing TCR associations to individual alleles was difficult. A later analysis associated about 17,000 TCR beta sequences with specific HLA alleles at a false discovery rate of 0.05. Sequencing depth was assumed to be roughly uniform across donors in the presence/absence analyses, though that assumption may not hold. In a later genetic analysis, a missense DCLRE1C variant was associated with V-gene and J-gene trimming of TCR beta chains, and the association was replicated in an independent cohort. In an earlier analysis of about 550 of the donors, most TCR beta V segments were observed in productive rearrangements about 87% or about 30% of the time, broadly matching IMGT annotations. A later analysis found that TCR association rates varied across HLA loci, with DRB1 alleles showing the most associated TCRs and HLA-C alleles the fewest. Because counts were too low, about 17 rarely observed V segments, including chromosome 9 orphons, were excluded from the earlier analysis of several hundred of the donors. A later analysis reported that several top co-occurrence clusters appeared linked to parvovirus B19, influenza, CMV and Epstein-Barr virus. Three of the identified cytomegalovirus-associated TCR beta chains were confirmed in vitro to be specific for cytomegalovirus antigens. Most CMV-associated TCR beta chains appeared to be HLA-restricted in a later analysis, and the HLA associations seemed to be driven largely by CMV exposure. The sequencing pipeline was judged likely to have produced a cluster of highly shared sequence variants as a technical artifact. While some public TCRs were present in many individuals, most TCR sequences turned up only very rarely across donors. Compared with the approximately 670-donor mean, donors in an Asian-associated ancestry cluster had fewer N-insertions in productive TCRs, according to a later genetic analysis. For the cohort, immune exposure information was limited to CMV serostatus. Correlated functional status among segregating V segments might be attributable to linkage disequilibrium, but an unknown experimental factor could not be ruled out. Because some donors lacked HLA typing at each locus, the association tests relied only on the typed subset. A further reported finding was that TCR beta sequences accurately predicted the HLA-A and HLA-B alleles for most subjects in the first cohort. In this cohort, only TCR beta chains were sequenced, and detectable features were limited by the absence of alpha or paired-chain data. In a later analysis, HLA-associated TCR beta chains were found to be more clonally expanded and to have lower generation probabilities than equally common non-associated chains. In both the original and validation cohorts, the classifier was reported to diagnose cytomegalovirus status with high specificity and sensitivity. It was suggested by the authors that the approach could potentially be generalized to other disease states and immunological phenotypes. Some IMGT-functional V segments, including TRBV6-2 and TRBV6-3, could not be distinguished by the 87-base-pair reads and were therefore excluded.

In total, around 600 healthy bone marrow donors made up the cohort. At the time of sampling, all cohort members were nominally healthy, though unrecorded immune exposures were likely present. The donor tested CMV seropositive, placing the donor among the 289 seropositive members of the cohort. A peripheral blood sample was collected from each donor, and TCR beta sequencing was performed on peripheral blood mononuclear cells. Genomic DNA was extracted from the blood cell samples with the Qiagen DNeasy Blood Extraction Kit. Comments on this clone: The antigen it binds to is not known. The record has no base qualities; no much larger clone is one base away.

Between the V and J ends, shortened by 2 bases and 0 bases respectively, the junction contains 7 bases. Including cysteine and phenylalanine, the CDR3 has 15 amino acids. Left in the record is the CDR3 DNA by itself, 45 bases read in frame from the first base. CDR1 and CDR2 were assigned from the germline V gene (reference sequence) as SEHNR and FQNEAQ. The library came from the immunoSEQ multiplex PCR assay. For the multiplex PCR, a mixture combining 60 forward primers for TCR Vbeta segments and 13 reverse primers for TCR Jbeta segments was used. Amplification of the CDR3 region of rearranged TCR beta genes was performed with a multiplex PCR assay on genomic DNA. On the Illumina HiSeq System, the amplified TCR beta libraries were sequenced as 87-base-pair reads. As for how the authors treated the data: A later analysis counted about 80 million unique TCR beta chains across the 650 to 800 repertoires, and some 11 million of these chains were shared by at least two donors. To remove PCR and sequencing errors, raw reads were error-corrected and collapsed into unique sequences using a nearest-neighbor algorithm that merged closely related sequences. Alignment of CDR3 sequences to IMGT reference sequences was used to assign V, D and J gene segments. For a sequence to be retained, a match of at least six nucleotides to both a V gene segment and a J gene segment was required. Rearrangements were classified as productive when the CDR3 lacked stop codons and remained in frame with V and J, and all other rearrangements were classified as non-productive. CDR3 was defined by IMGT convention, running from the second conserved V-encoded cysteine to the conserved J-encoded phenylalanine. In an earlier analysis of just under 600 of the donors, sequences lacking an unambiguous match to a single V gene segment were excluded. An earlier analysis of almost 600 of the donors classified V segments as functional when productive rearrangements were above 56.7% and as segregating when the standard deviation between donors was above 5%. A statistical classification framework was built for diagnosing cytomegalovirus status from the catalog of TCR beta chain sequences. In a later analysis, TCR nucleotide sequences were compared against IMGT/GENE-DB human TR gene sequences so that V and J genes could be assigned. A later analysis assigned CDR3 sequences and most-parsimonious VDJ recombination scenarios with the TCRdist pipeline. In a later analysis, every TCR beta chain was defined by the combination of its CDR3 amino acid sequence and its V-gene family, and reads without a unique V-gene family were dropped. As a way to deal with suspected cross-contamination and a sequencing artifact, a later analysis dropped hundreds of nucleotide sequences that were highly shared and had low generation probability. For each public chain, a later analysis derived a clonal expansion index from normalized ranks of inferred template counts within each repertoire. In a later analysis, generation probabilities were computed using a VDJ recombination model fitted to out-of-frame rearrangements, and the results were checked against IGoR. A later analysis scored TCR-TCR, TCR-HLA and TCR-CMV co-occurrence with hypergeometric tests, applying a repertoire-size bias correction to TCR pairs. In a later analysis, false discovery rates were estimated by permuting HLA or CMV assignments 20 times. In a later analysis, co-occurring TCRs were grouped using DBSCAN, and TCRdist sequence similarity was added for clustering within HLA-allele-positive subsets. Repertoires with fewer than 30,000 or more than 120,000 public chains were left out of co-occurrence clustering, as were about 5 repertoires with anomalous nucleotide sharing. This is the immuneACCESS table as TCRdb keeps it, with only in-frame sequences that have V and J called. A part of the clones is gone; compared with another copy, unresolved V genes explain less than half, and the rest is unexplained. V, J and clone size derive from that table, while D and trimming were established from the DNA sequence. The sample yields about 87,000 clones; approximately 74% were counted once. Clones ranked in the top ten supply about 20% of the sample.

This clonotype was sampled from a man aged 25-40 years in good health and CMV-seropositive. Sample: PBMCs. This sequence uses TRBV7-9 and TRBJ1-4; perhaps TRBD1 is the D gene, with 5 bases matching. The CDR3 loop reads CASSLWGATNEKLFF. The nucleotides read TGTGCCAGCAGCTTATGGGGGGCAACTAATGAAAAACTGTTTTTT.